A single sample gave rise to the 32 T cell receptor beta chains below, sequenced in a study of cytomegalovirus exposure and HLA in healthy donors. Vbeta (60) and Jbeta (13) primers were used in the PCR. Here immunoSEQ multiplex PCR was the method, and the copy in TCRdb shows in-frame clones only, minus some. The repertoire holds 120,000 to 150,000 clones, with about two thirds as singletons. Sample: PBMCs. These receptors came from a man aged 35 to 55 in good health and CMV-seronegative.

This clone was detected only once. V gene TRBV7-8 combines with J gene TRBJ2-7; unclear D gene. Germline CDR1 is SGHVS and CDR2 is FQNEAQ. The CDR3 sequence is 15 residues long. Trimming removed 0 bases at V and 4 bases at J, with 13 bases between. CDR3 nucleotide sequence: TGTGCCAGCAGCTTAGCAGGCGGAAGTAGGTACGAGCAGTACTTC. Its translation: CASSLAGGSRYEQYF. The full variable domain, with the rest looked up from reference TRBV7-8 and TRBJ2-7, is GAGVSQSPRYKVAKRGQDVALRCDPISGHVSLFWYQQALGQGPEFLTYFQNEAQLDKSGLPSDRFFAERPEGSVSTLKIQRTQQEDSAVYLCASSLAGGSRYEQYFGPGTRLTVT.

The rearrangement links TRBV7-6 to TRBJ1-1; TRBD1 aligns across 8 bases. The CDR3 is 16 residues long. Losses at the gene ends were 4 bases for V and 0 bases for J; bases not matched to a gene: 7. Germline CDR1 reads SGHVS; CDR2 reads FNYEAQ. The CDR3 nucleotides read TGTGCCAGCAGCTCAGGACAGGGCAGATTGAACACTGAAGCTTTCTTT. Its translation: CASSSGQGRLNTEAFF.

This clone appeared a few times. Written as DNA, the CDR3 is TGTGCCAGTAGGGGACAGCCCTATAGCAATCAGCCCCAGCATTTT. Encoded protein: CASRGQPYSNQPQHF. The chain employs TRBV19 and TRBJ1-5, with TRBD1 matching over 7 bases. V shed 6 bases, J shed 0 bases, and the junction held 5 bases outside the gene matches. CDR3 length equals 15 residues. The germline gives CDR1 LNHDA, CDR2 SQIVND (reference sequence).

V is TRBV6-1 and J is TRBJ2-7; tentatively, D is TRBD2 (6 bases). CDR3 size: 15 residues. With 6 bases removed from V and 3 bases from J, the gap between germline ends came to 18 bases. Germline V gives CDR1 MNHNS, CDR2 SASEGT. CDR3 amino acids: CASSPGSPGVYEQYF. CDR3 coding DNA: TGTGCCAGCAGCCCCGGGAGCCCGGGGGTCTACGAGCAGTACTTC.

The rearrangement joins TRBV5-1 to TRBJ2-7; D not resolved. This CDR3 is built from 13 residues. Germline assignment: CDR1 SGHRS and CDR2 YFSETQ. Between the trimmed V and J ends, which lost 1 base and 2 bases, there was a span of 7 bases. The CDR3 DNA reads as TGCGCCAGCAGCTTGAACAGTCCCTACGAGCAGTACTTC. Translated, it gives CASSLNSPYEQYF.

V usage is TRBV18 and J usage is TRBJ2-1; TRBD2 might be the D (5 bases). V was trimmed by 3 bases and J by 7 bases, leaving 22 bases between them. Germline V gene data show CDR1 as KGHSH and CDR2 as LQKENI. The CDR3 sequence is 17 residues long. This chain's CDR3 is CASSPWNRAGLHNEQFF. The CDR3 DNA reads as TGTGCCAGCTCACCCTGGAATAGGGCGGGCCTTCATAATGAGCAGTTCTTC.

This clone was counted only a few times. In nucleotides, the CDR3 is TGCGCCAGCAGCTCTCGGGACACGAACACTGAAGCTTTCTTT. It yields the protein CASSSRDTNTEAFF. The chain has TRBV5-1 and TRBJ1-1, with D perhaps TRBD1 (6 bases). V lost 3 bases and J lost 1, with 10 bases in between. The CDR3 is made up of 14 amino acids. Per the germline V gene, CDR1 is SGHRS and CDR2 is YFSETQ.

This clone was seen a few times. The chain uses TRBV4-1 and TRBJ2-2; 10 bases are shared with TRBD2. Unmatched junction bases numbered 6, after V lost 3 bases and J lost 2 bases. This CDR3 region has 17 residues. CDR1 and CDR2 (germline): MGHRA, YSYEKL. The CDR3 loop reads CASSQKGLAENTGELFF. Here the CDR3 DNA reads TGCGCCAGCAGCCAGAAAGGACTAGCGGAAAACACCGGGGAGCTGTTTTTT.

The chain recombines TRBV2 with TRBJ1-2; D is perhaps TRBD1 (5 bases). The CDR3 has 16 amino acids. The germline V gene encodes CDR1 SNHLY and CDR2 FYNNEI. Trimming left V 3 bases short and J 3 bases short, with 17 bases between. CDR3 DNA: TGTGCCAGCAGTGATGGAGTTCCGGGGGATTACTATGGCTACACCTTC. It encodes CASSDGVPGDYYGYTF.

The V and J genes are TRBV6-5 and TRBJ1-2; possibly TRBD1 for D (5 bases). The germline CDR1 and CDR2 sequences are MNHEY and SVGAGI. V was shortened by 1 base and J by 5 bases, with 11 bases between the two germline ends. The CDR3 covers 14 residues. As DNA, the CDR3 is TGTGCCAGCAGTTACTTGTCCAGGGAATATGGCTACACCTTC. Translating gives CASSYLSREYGYTF.

The V and J genes are TRBV28 and TRBJ1-2; perhaps TRBD1 as D (6 bases). Trimming removed 5 bases from V and 4 bases from J, with 23 bases in between. The CDR3 consists of 17 residues. Germline V gene sequence: CDR1 MDHEN, CDR2 SYDVKM. The CDR3 reads CASSPIDRILGSYGYTF. The CDR3 nucleotides are TGTGCCAGCAGTCCCATCGACAGGATTTTGGGGAGCTATGGCTACACCTTC.

There are a few counts of this clone. The chain has TRBV6-6 and TRBJ2-5; tentative D call: TRBD1 (5 bases). The DNA end is a closer match to TRBJ2-7, so the J assignment may be wrong. The CDR3 spans 11 residues. Germline CDR1 reads MNHNY; CDR2 reads SVGAGI (reference sequence). DNA for the CDR3: TGTGCCAGCAGCTCAGGGCCCGAGCAGTACTTC. Translating gives CASSSGPEQYF.

The V call is TRBV7-9, the J call TRBJ2-3, with unresolved D. The V gene lost 1 base and the J gene lost 0 bases, with 8 bases spanning the gap. Germline loops: CDR1 SEHNR, CDR2 FQNEAQ (reference sequence). CDR3 length: 15 amino acids. CDR3 sequence: CASSLVLSSTDTQYF. CDR3 bases: TGTGCCAGCAGCTTAGTCCTCTCTAGCACAGATACGCAGTATTTT.

This clone was found a few times. The CDR3 nucleotides read TGCAGCGGGGAAGGGGGGGAGGACACTGAAGCTTTCTTT. Its protein product is CSGEGGEDTEAFF. V is TRBV29-1 and J is TRBJ1-1; TRBD1 is a possible D gene (6 bases). The germline gives CDR1 SQVTM, CDR2 ANQGSEA. This CDR3 has 13 residues. V gave up 7 bases and J gave up 3 bases, with 15 bases separating them.

This clone was counted only a few times. The chain joins TRBV11-3 to TRBJ1-1; a possible D gene is TRBD1 (5 bases). The CDR3 consists of 14 residues. With 0 bases removed from V and 3 bases from J, the gap between germline ends came to 8 bases. Looked up from germline, CDR1 is SGHNT and CDR2 is YENEEA. The CDR3 DNA reads TGTGCCAGCAGCTTAGACGGGGGTCACACTGAAGCTTTCTTT. Translating it yields CASSLDGGHTEAFF.

V is TRBV5-6 and J is TRBJ2-5; 7 bases are shared with TRBD2. CDR1 is SGHDT and CDR2 is YYEEEE in the germline V gene. Unmatched junction bases numbered 13, after V lost 9 bases and J lost 5 bases. CDR3 length: 14 residues. The DNA for the CDR3 is TGTGCCACCCATACGACTAGCCGATACGAGACCCAGTACTTC. It is translated as CATHTTSRYETQYF.

The rearrangement joins TRBV7-9 to TRBJ2-5; 14 bases fit TRBD2. The CDR3 totals 16 residues. Germline V gives CDR1 SEHNR, CDR2 FQNEAQ (reference sequence). Unmatched junction bases numbered 2, after V lost 1 base and J lost 4 bases. As DNA, the CDR3 is TGTGCCAGCAGCTTAGGACTAGCGGGAGGGGGAGAGACCCAGTACTTC. This sequence encodes CASSLGLAGGGETQYF.

This clone has just a few counts. The rearrangement links TRBV18 to TRBJ1-5; D may be TRBD1 (5 bases). CDR3 length: 13 amino acids. V dropped 1 base and J dropped 5 bases, with 6 bases sitting between them. Germline V CDR1 and CDR2: KGHSH, LQKENI. This chain's CDR3 is CASSPQGDQPQHF. The CDR3 region has the DNA TGTGCCAGCTCACCACAAGGGGATCAGCCCCAGCATTTT.

This sequence joins TRBV28 and TRBJ2-7; maybe TRBD2 (5 bases). The germline gives CDR1 MDHEN, CDR2 SYDVKM. This CDR3 has 15 amino acids. Trimming took 3 bases from V and 5 from J, leaving 17 bases between them. The DNA for the CDR3 is TGTGCCAGCAGTTTCCCACGGACTCGCCCGGACGAGCAGTACTTC. Residues: CASSFPRTRPDEQYF.

This clone is a singleton in its sample. The CDR3, as DNA: TGTGCCAGCAGAGTCGGACAGGTTAGCAATGGCTACACCTTC. Protein sequence: CASRVGQVSNGYTF. The rearrangement joins TRBV6-1 to TRBJ1-2; 7 nucleotides agree with TRBD1. This CDR3 region has 14 residues. Per the germline V gene, CDR1 is MNHNS and CDR2 is SASEGT. The V gene end was trimmed by 6 bases and the J gene end by 6 bases; junction bases not matched to a gene: 10.

The chain couples TRBV4-2 to TRBJ2-1; no firm D call. Germline V CDR1 and CDR2: LGHNA, YNFKEQ. This CDR3 has 13 residues. Trimming stripped 6 bases from V and 4 bases from J, with 10 bases between. The CDR3 DNA reads as TGTGCCAGCAGTGGGCCGACGTACAATGAGCAGTTCTTC. Amino acid sequence: CASSGPTYNEQFF.

V and J are TRBV28 and TRBJ1-2; 7 bases match TRBD1. J lost 10 bases, V lost 4 bases, and 12 bases had no gene match. In germline, CDR1 is MDHEN, CDR2 SYDVKM. The CDR3 runs 14 residues. CDR3 coding DNA: TGTGCCAGCAGTTCCCATCAGGGGGTAGCTTACTACACCTTC. As protein: CASSSHQGVAYYTF.

The V and J genes are TRBV2 and TRBJ2-1; 9 bases are shared with TRBD2. Germline V gene sequence: CDR1 SNHLY, CDR2 FYNNEI. The CDR3 extends over 17 amino acids. V shed 6 bases and J 6 bases; nucleotides not matched to a gene: 15. CDR3 sequence (DNA): TGTGCCAGCAGCCCGGACAGTGCTGGCGGGGGGGCCAATGAGCAGTTCTTC. Its protein is CASSPDSAGGGANEQFF.

The chain combines TRBV28 with TRBJ1-3, with 12 bases lining up with TRBD1. Germline V CDR1 and CDR2: MDHEN, SYDVKM. Trimming removed 3 bases from V and 0 bases from J; junction bases left unmatched: 21. The CDR3 loop spans 23 amino acids. This CDR3 is CASSFLGAGTGGRRTISGNTIYF. The CDR3 coding sequence is TGTGCCAGCAGTTTCCTAGGTGCCGGGACAGGGGGCCGACGAACTATCTCTGGAAACACCATATATTTT.

The CDR3 reads CASSSDRDPYNEQFF. In DNA, the CDR3 is TGTGCCAGCAGCTCCGACAGGGATCCTTACAATGAGCAGTTCTTC. V gene TRBV6-5 combines with J gene TRBJ2-1; TRBD1 matches at 7 bases. CDR1 is MNHEY, CDR2 SVGAGI, per germline. V was clipped by 6 bases and J by 4 bases; unmatched bases: 9. The CDR3 consists of 15 residues.

This clone showed up just a few times. The chain joins TRBV5-1 to TRBJ1-3; 11 bases fit TRBD1. CDR3 length: 15 amino acids. Trimming removed 4 bases from V and 3 bases from J; junction bases left unmatched: 3. CDR1 is SGHRS, CDR2 YFSETQ, per germline. CDR3 sequence reads: CASSADRGLGNTIYF. In DNA, the CDR3 is TGCGCCAGCAGCGCGGACAGGGGGCTTGGAAACACCATATATTTT.

The genes are TRBV2 and TRBJ2-2; 11 bases are a match to TRBD1. The germline gives CDR1 SNHLY, CDR2 FYNNEI. The CDR3 is 16 amino acids. With V trimmed by 9 bases and J by 4 bases, 10 bases remained unmatched. CDR3 residues: CASEGTGQGATGELFF. The CDR3 DNA reads as TGTGCCAGTGAGGGCACCGGACAGGGGGCCACCGGGGAGCTGTTTTTT.

This chain joins TRBV6-5 and TRBJ1-3, with 8 bases identical to TRBD1. Germline V gene data show CDR1 as MNHEY and CDR2 as SVGAGI. The junction had 5 bases not matched to a gene; V was cut back by 6 bases and J by 4 bases. This CDR3 has 14 residues. Here the CDR3 reads CASRTGEAGNTIYF. CDR3 DNA: TGTGCCAGCAGGACAGGGGAAGCCGGAAACACCATATATTTT.

The rearrangement links TRBV7-9 to TRBJ2-7, with TRBD2 matching 9 bases. Germline V gene lookup returns CDR1 SEHNR and CDR2 FQNEAQ (reference sequence). This CDR3 region has 13 residues. The ends lost 5 bases at V and 2 bases at J; junction bases unmatched: 1. CDR3 residues: CASSPSGTYEQYF. DNA of the CDR3: TGTGCCAGCAGCCCTAGCGGGACCTACGAGCAGTACTTC.

This clone has a handful of counts. The rearrangement uses TRBV9 and TRBJ2-2; D not certain. The CDR3 runs to 13 residues. Trimming took off 3 bases at V and 8 bases at J, with 11 bases between the two ends. The germline gives CDR1 SGDLS, CDR2 YYNGEE. This chain's CDR3 is CASSATGIGELFF. As DNA, the CDR3 is TGTGCCAGCAGCGCGACGGGTATAGGGGAGCTGTTTTTT.

This chain joins TRBV18 and TRBJ1-5; tentatively, D is TRBD1 (5 bases). The CDR3 consists of 15 residues. Germline CDR1 KGHSH, CDR2 LQKENI. V shed 2 bases and J shed 4 bases, with 12 bases lying between them. For the CDR3, the DNA is TGTGCCAGCTCACCAGGCAGGGCGGAAAATCAGCCCCAGCATTTT. Translated, it gives CASSPGRAENQPQHF.

The gene calls are TRBV7-9 and TRBJ1-2, with D perhaps matching TRBD1 (5 bases). Germline V gene data show CDR1 as SEHNR and CDR2 as FQNEAQ (reference sequence). The CDR3 length is 18 residues. V lost 5 bases, J lost 4 bases, and 26 bases lay in between. This CDR3 reads CASSPRWGEQSLSYGYTF. The CDR3 coding sequence is TGTGCCAGCAGCCCTCGGTGGGGGGAACAGTCTTTAAGCTATGGCTACACCTTC.